This T cell receptor beta chain was sequenced during a study of radiotherapy plus CTLA-4 blockade in lung cancer. The protocol was immunoSEQ multiplex PCR, while the TCRdb copy is restricted to in-frame clones and leaves out a portion. The repertoire consists of roughly 58,000 clones, with 70% to 85% occurring once and the leading ten covering less than 7.5%. The CDR3 loop spans 16 amino acids. The genes are TRBV21-1 and TRBJ2-7; the table's D call of TRBD2 was not tested on the DNA. TRBV21-1 is reported as a pseudogene. This clonotype originated in a human donor with non-small cell lung cancer whose response to radiotherapy plus ipilimumab could not be evaluated. Sequencing used peripheral blood, obtained from a patient treated with radiotherapy plus ipilimumab. This CDR3 is CASSNRTTSGGDEQYF. CDR3 bases: TGTGCCAGCAGCAATCGAACTACTAGCGGGGGGGACGAGCAGTACTTC.